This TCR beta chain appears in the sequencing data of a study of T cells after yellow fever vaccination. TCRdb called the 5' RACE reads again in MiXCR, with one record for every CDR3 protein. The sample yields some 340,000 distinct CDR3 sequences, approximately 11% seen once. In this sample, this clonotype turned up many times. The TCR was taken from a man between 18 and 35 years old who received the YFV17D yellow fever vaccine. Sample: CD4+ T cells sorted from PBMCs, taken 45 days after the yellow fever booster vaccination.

CDR3 sequence: CASSLQGVEYGYTF. The CDR3 DNA sequence: TGTGCCAGCAGCTTACAGGGGGTTGAATATGGCTACACCTTC. The chain couples TRBV7-9 to TRBJ1-2; 7 nucleotides agree with TRBD1. The trim removed 2 bases at V and 5 bases at J, leaving 5 bases unmatched. Germline CDR1 and CDR2: SEHNR and FQNEAQ (reference sequence). The CDR3 spans 14 residues.